The 7 T cell receptor beta chains reported below all come from one sample, sequenced in a study of T-cell reconstitution after alpha-beta-depleted transplantation in children. During its preparation, the TCRbeta library received unique molecular identifiers. TCRdb redid the calling of the PCR reads with MiXCR, one entry per CDR3 protein. Of about 240,000 distinct CDR3 sequences detected, roughly 24% appear once; the ten largest clones hold 2.6%. Material: PBMCs, obtained before TCRalphabeta/CD19-depleted stem cell transplant. These receptors were taken from a girl aged 2-10 years with Fanconi anemia, due to receive a stem cell transplant.

This clonotype appeared a few times. The rearrangement uses TRBV19 and TRBJ2-2; 14 bases are shared with TRBD2. The CDR3 is 19 residues long. V lost 5 bases to trimming and J lost 7 bases; unmatched junction nucleotides: 15. Per germline, CDR1 LNHDA and CDR2 SQIVND (reference sequence). This chain's CDR3 is CASSPTGLAGVHVNGELFF. CDR3 DNA: TGTGCCAGTAGTCCCACGGGACTAGCGGGAGTCCACGTGAACGGGGAGCTGTTTTTT.

This rearrangement joins TRBV10-3 to TRBJ2-7; 9 positions agree with TRBD1. Losses at the gene ends were 5 bases for V and 5 bases for J; bases not matched to a gene: 4. In germline, CDR1 is ENHRY, CDR2 SYGVKD. CDR3 length: 13 residues. The CDR3: CAISKTGGDEQYF. The DNA of the CDR3 is TGTGCCATCAGTAAAACAGGGGGCGACGAGCAGTACTTC.

This clonotype was seen at least ten times. The V gene is TRBV6-6, the J gene TRBJ2-3, with 7 nucleotides matching TRBD2. The germline CDR1 and CDR2 sequences are MNHNY and SVGAGI (reference sequence). With V trimmed by 6 bases and J by 0 bases, 0 bases remained unmatched. This CDR3 contains 13 residues. The CDR3 nucleotides are TGTGCCAGCAGGCGGGGGAGCACAGATACGCAGTATTTT. Translating it yields CASRRGSTDTQYF.

The chain joins TRBV2 to TRBJ2-7; no firm D call. The CDR3 runs to 12 residues. Germline-derived CDR1 and CDR2 are SNHLY and FYNNEI. V lost 9 bases and J lost 1, with 10 bases in between. CDR3 protein: CASIKLSYEQYF. The CDR3 DNA follows: TGTGCCAGTATTAAGCTTTCCTACGAGCAGTACTTC.

The chain carries TRBV28 and TRBJ1-2; D is unclear. The V gene's germline CDR1 is MDHEN and CDR2 SYDVKM. With 2 bases removed from V and 14 bases from J, the gap between germline ends came to 12 bases. The CDR3 runs to 11 residues. CDR3 DNA sequence: TGTGCCAGCAGTTTACCCAATATCTTAACCTTC. Protein sequence: CASSLPNILTF.

This clonotype was recorded at least ten times. The chain joins TRBV20-1 to TRBJ2-2, with D perhaps matching TRBD2 (5 bases). V lost 7 bases to trimming and J lost 3 bases, with 21 bases between them. This CDR3 comprises 16 residues. The V gene's germline CDR1 is DFQATT and CDR2 SNEGSKA (reference sequence). The CDR3, as DNA: TGCAGTGTTTCGGGGATCTTCGGCCGGTACACCGGGGAGCTGTTTTTT. This codes for CSVSGIFGRYTGELFF.

About this clonotype itself: A read error may be the cause here, since a much bigger clone is one base away. Lacking the conserved final phenylalanine or tryptophan, this CDR3 likely reflects a read error. The V gene is TRBV20-1, the J gene TRBJ1-1, with D unclear. From germline, CDR1 is DFQATT and CDR2 SNEGSKA (reference sequence). The ends were cut back, 1 base at V and 5 bases at J, with 17 bases in the middle. The CDR3 spans 15 residues. CDR3 nucleotides: TGCAGTGCTAGAGTTGCCCCAACGGAGGGAACTGAAGCTTTCTAT. Translated, it gives CSARVAPTEGTEAFY.